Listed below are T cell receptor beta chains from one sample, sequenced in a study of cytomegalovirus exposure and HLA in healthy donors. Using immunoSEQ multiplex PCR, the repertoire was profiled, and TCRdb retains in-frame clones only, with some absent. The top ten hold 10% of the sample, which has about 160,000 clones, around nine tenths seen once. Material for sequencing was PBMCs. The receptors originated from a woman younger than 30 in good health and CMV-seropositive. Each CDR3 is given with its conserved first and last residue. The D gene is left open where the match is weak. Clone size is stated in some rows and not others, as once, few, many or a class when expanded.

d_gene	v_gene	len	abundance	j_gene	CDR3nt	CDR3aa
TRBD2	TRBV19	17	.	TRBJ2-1	TGTGCCAGTAGTACCTTAGCGGGGCCTTCCTCCTACAATGAGCAGTTCTTC	CASSTLAGPSSYNEQFF
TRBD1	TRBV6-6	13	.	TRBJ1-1	TGTGCCAGCAGGGGACAGCCAAACACTGAAGCTTTCTTT	CASRGQPNTEAFF
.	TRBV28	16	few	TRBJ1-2	TGTGCCAGCAGTAGACCAGCCGGACAGTCTAACTATGGCTACACCTTC	CASSRPAGQSNYGYTF
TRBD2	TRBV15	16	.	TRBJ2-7	TGTGCCACCAGCAGAGATCCTGGGTCGGCGGGAGAAAAGCAGTACTTC	CATSRDPGSAGEKQYF
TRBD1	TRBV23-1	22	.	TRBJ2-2	TGCGCCAGCAGTCAACCGTTTGGGACAGGGGTAAGCCCGAACCGGGGCACCGGGGAGCTGTTTTTT	CASSQPFGTGVSPNRGTGELFF
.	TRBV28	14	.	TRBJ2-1	TGTGCCAGCAGTTTAGCCTCAGGGGTCCGTGAGCAGTTCTTC	CASSLASGVREQFF
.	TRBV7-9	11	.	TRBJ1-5	TGTGCCAGCAGCCTCAGGAAGCCCCAGCATTTT	CASSLRKPQHF
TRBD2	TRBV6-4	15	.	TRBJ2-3	TGTGCCAGCAGTTGGACTAGCGGCAGCACAGATACGCAGTATTTT	CASSWTSGSTDTQYF
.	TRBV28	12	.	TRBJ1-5	TGTGCCAGCAGTCTCGTAGCTCAGCCCCAGCATTTT	CASSLVAQPQHF
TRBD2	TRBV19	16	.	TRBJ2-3	TGTGCCAGTAGTTACCGGAGCGGGAATGATGGAGATACGCAGTATTTT	CASSYRSGNDGDTQYF